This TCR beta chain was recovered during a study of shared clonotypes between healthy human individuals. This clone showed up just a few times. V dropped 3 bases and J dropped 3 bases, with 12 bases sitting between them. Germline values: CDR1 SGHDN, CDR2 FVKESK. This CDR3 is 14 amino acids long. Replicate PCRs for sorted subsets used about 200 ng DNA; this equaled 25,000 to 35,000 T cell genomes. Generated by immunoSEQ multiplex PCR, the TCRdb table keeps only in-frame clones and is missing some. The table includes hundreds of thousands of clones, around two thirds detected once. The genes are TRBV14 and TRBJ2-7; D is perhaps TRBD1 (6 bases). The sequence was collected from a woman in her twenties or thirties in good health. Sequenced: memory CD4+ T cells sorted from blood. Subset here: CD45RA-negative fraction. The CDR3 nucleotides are TGTGCCAGCAGCCAGGAGACAGGTTACTACGAGCAGTACTTC. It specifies CASSQETGYYEQYF.